This T cell receptor beta chain was profiled in a study of shared clonotypes between healthy human individuals (dated by TCRdb to about 2020). For the study in its entirety: The cohort comprised a couple of women and a few men aged 18 to 49 years. Different laboratories and diverse techniques were used to prepare libraries and sequence TCR repertoires, to increase sequencing depth and limit assay-specific biases. Each donor's leukapheresis produced roughly between about 0.8 and 8.9 billion PBMCs. To estimate repertoire size and how much clonotype sharing occurs between individuals, the study deeply sequenced the blood TCR repertoires of several healthy adults. For each donor, CD4 naive and CD4 memory were each given three plates, CD8 naive was given two plates, and CD8 memory was given one plate.

Paper-wide results and their limitations: Pairwise subsampling indicated that sequencing depth was expected to affect the degree of clonotype sharing among donors. Incomplete sequencing was indicated by rarefaction of sorted-subset datasets, despite the large sequencing depth. Sampling was limited to blood, and TCR repertoires in tissue likely differ from TCR repertoires in blood. Because the study included a small number of donors, the genetic and exposure-history diversity represented was limited. About 5% of naive CD4, around 4% of naive CD8, around 2.3% of memory CD4, and 0.4% of memory CD8 clonotypes were shared across a few donors. Higher generation probabilities were observed for clonotypes shared by all four sorted-subset donors than for non-shared clonotypes. Naive subsets generally had larger estimated clonotype richness than memory subsets did.

Using the deep immunoSEQ assay, multiplex PCR amplified TCR CDR3 regions from genomic DNA. For each cell subset, the extracted genomic DNA was distributed evenly across all wells of several immunoSEQ 96-well plates, and each plate served as one replicate. Each replicate PCR for sorted subsets received around 200 ng genomic DNA, equal to about 30,000 T cell genomes. The purified libraries were quantified using a Qubit 3.0 fluorometer, sized with a Bioanalyzer 2100, and then quantified again using the KAPA Library Quantification kit. Each immunoSEQ 96-well plate was sequenced on its own single-read 150-cycle Illumina NextSeq 550 flow cell. In the source study's methods: Because only junctional sequences without quality scores were contained in the immunoSEQ output, filtering matching that applied to full-length reads could not be performed. To assign V/J genes and CDR3, sequences were annotated using PyIR, a Python wrapper for IgBLAST v1.9, with IMGT germline references. Reads were removed for weak V/J assignments (E-value above 1e-6), missing CDR3, stop codons, out-of-frame junctions, or ambiguous translated residues. A V3J clonotype was defined by an identical inferred V gene, J gene, and CDR3 amino acid sequence. To compute the percentage overlap between repertoires, the number of shared unique clonotypes was divided by the size of the smaller repertoire. Richness of each repertoire was evaluated using RTK rarefaction, the Chao1 estimator, and Recon v2.1 estimates of unobserved clonotypes. Generation probabilities were computed with OLGA for all TCRbeta clonotypes obtained by the gDNA method from several donors. TCRdb provides this immuneACCESS table in a form limited to in-frame rearrangements. Some clones are lacking; in checked studies, under half of them reflect an unresolved V gene, and why the rest are absent is not known. The DNA gave D and trimming, while V, J and clone size come from that table. This sample has 1.5 million to 1.9 million clones in its table, and 95% to 99% of those were observed once. Jointly, the top ten make up about 0.42% of the sample.

A word on this clone: Its specific antigen is unknown. No much larger clone exists at a distance of one base, and base qualities are not known.

Donors were healthy HIV-negative adults with no recently reported acute infections or vaccinations. All donors were Caucasian adults living in Nashville, Tennessee, USA. Magnetic negative selection was used to enrich CD4+ T cells, after which naive cells were positively selected on CD45RA and the negative fraction became the memory subset. Blood was collected by leukapheresis, and PBMCs were isolated by Ficoll-Histopaque density gradient centrifugation and then cryopreserved in liquid nitrogen vapor phase. Analytical flow cytometry was used to check the purity and quantity of every magnetically sorted T cell population. Genomic DNA was isolated from each sorted fraction and quantified by UV absorbance on a Nanodrop 2000c. Inclusive of the bounding cysteine and phenylalanine, the CDR3 is 16 residues long. Only CDR3 DNA is held: 48 bases, read in frame from base 1. The germline V gene encodes CDR1 WNHNN and CDR2 SYGVQD (reference sequence). Trimming removed 2 bases from V and 3 bases from J; the gene matches leave 6 bases unexplained.

The material sequenced was naive CD4+ T cells sorted from blood. The cell subset or site label here, explained by the study, means: CD45RA+ positively selected. Recombination connected TRBV10-1 to TRBJ2-1, with TRBD2 identical over 8 junction bases. The source of this sequence is a man aged 25-40 years in good health. The encoded CDR3 is CASSEVAGGLYNEQFF. The sequenced DNA: TGCGCCAGCAGTGAGGTGGCGGGAGGACTCTACAATGAGCAGTTCTTC.